The T cell receptor (beta chain) described here comes from a study of identical twins. About this clonotype itself: Its matching antigen is unknown.

Whole-study results and caveats: Less excess twin sharing appeared in beta out-of-frame sequences.

Between the trimmed V and J ends, which lost 6 bases and 0 bases, there was a span of 12 bases. CDR3 length equals 16 residues. CDR1 MNHNS and CDR2 SASEGT come from the germline V gene. It was template switching that added a universal primer site, and there were unique molecular identifiers on the cDNA. TCRdb fed the 5' RACE reads into MiXCR, producing one record per CDR3 protein. Among hundreds of thousands of distinct CDR3 sequences listed, about 20% were seen once. Separately, the same data were catalogued under a study of T cells expressing NK-cell markers. This second report adds: Sorted CD3+CD56+NKG2C+, CD3+CD56+NKG2C- and CD3+CD56-NKG2C+ T cells provided the TCR beta repertoires. Just one sequenced donor of eight was HCMV-seronegative, while seven were seropositive.

The rearrangement uses TRBV6-1 and TRBJ2-6, with D perhaps TRBD1 (6 bases). The sample consisted of PBMCs. The clonotype comes from a woman aged 18-30 years in good health. The CDR3 protein is CASSAPQGSGANVLTF. DNA for the CDR3: TGTGCCAGCAGCGCGCCACAGGGCTCTGGGGCCAACGTCCTGACTTTC.